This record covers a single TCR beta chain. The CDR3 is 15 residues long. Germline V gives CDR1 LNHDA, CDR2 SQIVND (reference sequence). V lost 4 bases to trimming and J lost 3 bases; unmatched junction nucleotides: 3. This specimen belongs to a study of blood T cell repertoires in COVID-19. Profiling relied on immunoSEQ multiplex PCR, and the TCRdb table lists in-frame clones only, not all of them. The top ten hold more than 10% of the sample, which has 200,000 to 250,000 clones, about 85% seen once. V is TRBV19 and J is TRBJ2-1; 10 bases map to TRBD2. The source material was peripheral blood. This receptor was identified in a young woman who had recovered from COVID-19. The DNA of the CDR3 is TGTGCCAGTAGTAAAACTAGCGGGATCTACAATGAGCAGTTCTTC. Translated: CASSKTSGIYNEQFF.